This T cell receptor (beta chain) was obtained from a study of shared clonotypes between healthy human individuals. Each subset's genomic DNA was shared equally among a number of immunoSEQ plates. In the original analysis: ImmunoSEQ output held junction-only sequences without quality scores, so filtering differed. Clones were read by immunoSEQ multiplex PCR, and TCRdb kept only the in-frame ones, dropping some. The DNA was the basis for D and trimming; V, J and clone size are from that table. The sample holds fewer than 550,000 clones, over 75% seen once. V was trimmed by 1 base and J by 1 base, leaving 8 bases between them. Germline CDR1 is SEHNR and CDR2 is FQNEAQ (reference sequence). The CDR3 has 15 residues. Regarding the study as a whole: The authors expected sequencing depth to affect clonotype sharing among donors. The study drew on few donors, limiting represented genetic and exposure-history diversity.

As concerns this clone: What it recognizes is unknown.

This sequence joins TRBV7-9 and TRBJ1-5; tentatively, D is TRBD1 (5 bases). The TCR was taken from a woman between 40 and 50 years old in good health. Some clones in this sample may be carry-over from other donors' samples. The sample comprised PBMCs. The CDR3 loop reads CASSLVSGSNQPQHF. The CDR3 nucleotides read TGTGCCAGCAGCTTAGTCTCAGGGAGCAATCAGCCCCAGCATTTT. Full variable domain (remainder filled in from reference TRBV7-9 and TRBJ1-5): DTGVSQNPRHKITKRGQNVTFRCDPISEHNRLYWYRQTLGQGPEFLTYFQNEAQLEKSRLLSDRFSAERPKGSFSTLEIQRTEQGDSAMYLCASSLVSGSNQPQHFGDGTRLSIL.